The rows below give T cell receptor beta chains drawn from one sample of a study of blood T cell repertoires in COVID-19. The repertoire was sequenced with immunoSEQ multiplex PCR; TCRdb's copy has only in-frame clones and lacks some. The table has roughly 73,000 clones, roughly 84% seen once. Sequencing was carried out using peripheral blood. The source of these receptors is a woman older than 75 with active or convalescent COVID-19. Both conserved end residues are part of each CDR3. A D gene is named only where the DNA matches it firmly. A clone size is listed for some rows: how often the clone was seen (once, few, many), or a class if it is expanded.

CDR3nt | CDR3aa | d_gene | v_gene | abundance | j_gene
TGTGCCATCGTGGCGGACACCAATCAGCCCCAGCATTTT | CAIVADTNQPQHF | - | TRBV10-3 | - | TRBJ1-5
TGTGCCATCAGTGATCGGCAGGGAGGTAACTATGGCTACACCTTC | CAISDRQGGNYGYTF | - | TRBV10-3 | - | TRBJ1-2
TGTGCCAGTGGAAGACAGGGCTACGAGCAGTACTTC | CASGRQGYEQYF | TRBD1 | TRBV12-3/TRBV12-4 | - | TRBJ2-7
TGCGCCAGCAGCTTGGTAGGGGCCCGCACAGATACGCAGTATTTT | CASSLVGARTDTQYF | - | TRBV5-1 | once | TRBJ2-3
TGTGCCAGCTCACCACTAGTTCTCGGGACAGGCCACACTGAAGCTTTCTTT | CASSPLVLGTGHTEAFF | TRBD1 | TRBV18 | - | TRBJ1-1
TGTGCCAGCAGGGGTACAGGGGAGCATCAGCCCCAGCATTTT | CASRGTGEHQPQHF | TRBD1 | TRBV25-1 | - | TRBJ1-5
TGTGCCAGCTCCCCCGGCGAGCGGCCCTCACCCCTCCACTTT | CASSPGERPSPLHF | - | TRBV9 | - | TRBJ1-6
TGTGCCAGCCGGTACGTAGATGAGCAGTTCTTC | CASRYVDEQFF | - | TRBV3-1/TRBV3-2 | - | TRBJ2-1
TGTGCCAGCAGTTTACCAAAGAGGACTCTTGGAGACTATGGCTACACCTTC | CASSLPKRTLGDYGYTF | - | TRBV28 | - | TRBJ1-2
TGTGCCAGCAGTGACAGTGCGGGACGTCCTCAAGGTGAAGCTTTCTTT | CASSDSAGRPQGEAFF | - | TRBV6-4 | - | TRBJ1-1
TGTGCCTGGAGTGTGGGGCTATCTGGCTATGGCTACACCTTC | CAWSVGLSGYGYTF | - | TRBV30 | - | TRBJ1-2
TGTGCCAGCAGCCCGAGGACAGCCAGGGGCACTGAAGCTTTCTTT | CASSPRTARGTEAFF | - | TRBV3-1/TRBV3-2 | - | TRBJ1-1